This T cell receptor beta chain was recovered during a study of cytomegalovirus exposure and HLA in healthy donors. Across the study: The study placed around 80% of its roughly 410 genotyped donors in the Caucasian-associated ancestry cluster. General observations from the study: In a later analysis, productive TCRs from donors in an Asian-associated ancestry cluster reportedly carried fewer N-insertions than the cohort mean. Reports showed the classifier diagnosing cytomegalovirus status with high specificity and sensitivity.

Both 60 Vbeta primers and 13 Jbeta primers went into the PCR. Here immunoSEQ multiplex PCR was the method, and the copy in TCRdb shows in-frame clones only, minus some. The data hold some 86,000 clones, with about 72% observed a single time. The CDR3 is 15 amino acids. The germline V gene encodes CDR1 LGHNA and CDR2 YSLEER. This clone came up a few times. The antigen remains unidentified. One end of the junction does not line up with germline, which may come from a read error. This TCR was sampled from a man aged 25 to 40 in good health and CMV-seronegative. V and J are TRBV4-3 and TRBJ1-2; 9 nucleotides line up with TRBD1. Sequenced: PBMCs. The CDR3 nucleotides are TGCGCCAGCAGCCTCGGACAGGGGTATAGCTATGGCTACCCCTTC. It specifies CASSLGQGYSYGYPF.